The T cell receptor (beta chain) described here comes from a study of blood T cells in healthy people across ages. Study-wide results and caveats: Percentage of naive T cells showed a strong correlation with TCR beta diversity.

Germline V gene data show CDR1 as MDHEN and CDR2 as SYDVKM. This CDR3 region has 18 residues. A second 7 to 11 cycle PCR used barcoded and J-beta primers. Each CDR3 protein is one row after TCRdb ran MiXCR on the 5' RACE reads. Of about 800,000 distinct CDR3 sequences listed, approximately 25% were seen once; the top ten hold roughly 3.5%. This clonotype has a handful of counts. Its specificity is unknown. These data also featured in a second study, about T cells of mothers and their children. This second report adds: Donors were a few healthy Caucasian mothers and their six children. Whatever RNA was extracted went entirely into cDNA synthesis, at approximately 1.4 ug per 15 ul. At a sensitivity of around 100 clones per million clonotypes, no persistent microchimeric T cell clones appeared.

This sequence originates from a boy younger than 18 in good health. The specimen sequenced was blood. The rearrangement links TRBV28 to TRBJ2-5; TRBD2 aligns across 9 bases. The DNA end lines up better with TRBJ2-1; the J call may be wrong. This chain's CDR3 is CASSSPEIKAGGFNEQFF. CDR3 DNA: TGTGCCAGCAGTTCCCCCGAAATTAAAGCGGGGGGCTTTAATGAGCAGTTCTTC.